This TCR beta chain was retrieved from a study of beta chain features in type 1 diabetes. Trimming took 4 bases from V and 2 from J, leaving 9 bases between them. This CDR3 is 14 amino acids long. The germline gives CDR1 SGHRS, CDR2 YFSETQ. Sampling consisted of one heparinised blood draw per donor, averaging around 100 mL. General study results and limits: TCRB CDR3s were moderately but significantly shorter in Type 1 diabetes patients in all four CD4+ subsets. No resolution was reached here on whether HLA type influences TCRB rearrangement. PCR, the amplification step, might favor shorter templates, equally in patients and controls.

On this clone: Its antigen is not identified.

The isolated RNA, all of it, was reverse transcribed, so expressed TCRB transcripts were what got sequenced. The protocol was immunoSEQ multiplex PCR, while the TCRdb copy is restricted to in-frame clones and leaves out a portion. The sample has about 900,000 clones; around a sixth are singletons. The chain uses TRBV5-1 and TRBJ1-4; D ambiguous. The sequencing sample was made of naive CD4+ T cells from blood. The TCR sequence derives from a woman between 18 and 30 years old in good health. This CDR3 reads CASSLEQTNEKLFF. The CDR3 nucleotides read TGCGCCAGCAGCCTGGAACAGACTAATGAAAAACTGTTTTTT.